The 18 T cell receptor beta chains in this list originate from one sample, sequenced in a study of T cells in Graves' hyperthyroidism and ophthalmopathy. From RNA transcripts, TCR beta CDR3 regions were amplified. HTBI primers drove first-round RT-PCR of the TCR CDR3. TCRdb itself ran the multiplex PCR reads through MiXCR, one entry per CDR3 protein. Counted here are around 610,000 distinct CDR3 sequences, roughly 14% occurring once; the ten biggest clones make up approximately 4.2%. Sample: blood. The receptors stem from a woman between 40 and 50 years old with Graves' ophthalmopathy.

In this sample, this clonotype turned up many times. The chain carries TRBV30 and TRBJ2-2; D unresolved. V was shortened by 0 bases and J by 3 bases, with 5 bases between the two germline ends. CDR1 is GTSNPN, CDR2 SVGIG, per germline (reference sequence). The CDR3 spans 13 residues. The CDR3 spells CAWSVQHTGELFF. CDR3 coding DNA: TGTGCCTGGAGTGTACAGCACACCGGGGAGCTGTTTTTT. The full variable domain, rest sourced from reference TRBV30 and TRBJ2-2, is SQTIHQWPATLVQPVGSPLSLECTVEGTSNPNLYWYRQAAGRGLQLLFYSVGIGQISSEVPQNLSASRPQDRQFILSSKKLLLSDSGFYLCAWSVQHTGELFFGEGSRLTVL.

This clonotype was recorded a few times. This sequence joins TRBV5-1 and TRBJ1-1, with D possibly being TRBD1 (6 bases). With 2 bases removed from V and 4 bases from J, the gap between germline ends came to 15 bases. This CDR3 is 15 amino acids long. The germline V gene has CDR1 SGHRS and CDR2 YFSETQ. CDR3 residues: CASSFSGELGTEAFF. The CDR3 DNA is TGCGCCAGCAGCTTTTCAGGGGAATTGGGCACTGAAGCTTTCTTT.

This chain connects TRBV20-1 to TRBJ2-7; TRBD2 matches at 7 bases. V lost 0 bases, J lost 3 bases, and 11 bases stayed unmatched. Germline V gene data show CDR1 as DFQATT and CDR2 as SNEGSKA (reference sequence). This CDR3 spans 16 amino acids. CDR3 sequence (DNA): TGCAGTGCTAGAGACGGCCTAAGCGGGATATACTACGAGCAGTACTTC. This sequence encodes CSARDGLSGIYYEQYF.

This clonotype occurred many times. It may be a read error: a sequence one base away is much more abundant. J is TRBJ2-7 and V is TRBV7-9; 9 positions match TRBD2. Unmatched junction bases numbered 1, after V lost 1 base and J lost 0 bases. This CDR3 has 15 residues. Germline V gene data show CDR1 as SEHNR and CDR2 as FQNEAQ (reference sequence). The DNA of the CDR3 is TGTGCCAGCAGCTTAGGTAGCGGGAGCTCCTACGAGCAGTACTTC. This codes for CASSLGSGSSYEQYF.

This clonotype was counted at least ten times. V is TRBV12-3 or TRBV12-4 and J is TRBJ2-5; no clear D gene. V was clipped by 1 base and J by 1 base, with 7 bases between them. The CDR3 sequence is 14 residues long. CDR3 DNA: TGTGCCAGCAGTTTAGGCAATAGCCAAGAGACCCAGTACTTC. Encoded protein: CASSLGNSQETQYF.

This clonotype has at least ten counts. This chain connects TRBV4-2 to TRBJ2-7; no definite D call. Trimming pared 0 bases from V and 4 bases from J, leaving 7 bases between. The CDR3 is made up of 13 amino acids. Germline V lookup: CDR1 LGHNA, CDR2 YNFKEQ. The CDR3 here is CASSQDGVYEQYF. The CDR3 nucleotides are TGTGCCAGCAGCCAAGATGGGGTTTACGAGCAGTACTTC.

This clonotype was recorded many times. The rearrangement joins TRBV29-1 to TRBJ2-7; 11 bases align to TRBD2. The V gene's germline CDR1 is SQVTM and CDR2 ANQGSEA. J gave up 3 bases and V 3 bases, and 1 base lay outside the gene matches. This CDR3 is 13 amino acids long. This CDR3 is CSVDGTSGYEQYF. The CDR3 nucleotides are TGCAGCGTTGATGGGACTAGCGGCTACGAGCAGTACTTC.

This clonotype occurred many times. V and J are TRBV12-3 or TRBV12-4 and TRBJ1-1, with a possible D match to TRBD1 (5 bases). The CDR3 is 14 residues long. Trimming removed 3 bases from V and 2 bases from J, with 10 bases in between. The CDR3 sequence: CASSFVGGNTEAFF. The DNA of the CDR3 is TGTGCCAGCAGTTTCGTTGGGGGAAACACTGAAGCTTTCTTT.

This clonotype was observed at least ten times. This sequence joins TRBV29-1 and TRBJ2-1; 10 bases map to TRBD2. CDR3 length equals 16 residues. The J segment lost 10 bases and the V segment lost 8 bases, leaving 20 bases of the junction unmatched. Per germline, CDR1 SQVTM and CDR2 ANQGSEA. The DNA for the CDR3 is TGCAGCTTCTCCCCCTTCCTCAGCGGGAGGGCTCAGGAGCAGTTCTTC. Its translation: CSFSPFLSGRAQEQFF.

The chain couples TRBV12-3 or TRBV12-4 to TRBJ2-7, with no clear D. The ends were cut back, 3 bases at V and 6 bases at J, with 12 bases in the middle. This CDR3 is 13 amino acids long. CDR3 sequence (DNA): TGTGCCAGCAGTTTCGGGTTTGGGTCCGAGCAGTACTTC. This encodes CASSFGFGSEQYF.

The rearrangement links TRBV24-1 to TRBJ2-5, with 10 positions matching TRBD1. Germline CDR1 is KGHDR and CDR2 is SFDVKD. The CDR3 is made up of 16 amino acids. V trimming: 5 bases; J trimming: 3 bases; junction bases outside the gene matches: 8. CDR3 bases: TGTGCCACCAGTGGAACCGGGACAGGGGCGAAAGAGACCCAGTACTTC. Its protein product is CATSGTGTGAKETQYF.

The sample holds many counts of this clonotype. The CDR3 reads CASSLSTGGGYGYTF. As DNA, the CDR3 is TGTGCCAGCAGTTTATCGACAGGGGGCGGCTATGGCTACACCTTC. The chain has TRBV27 and TRBJ1-2, with 10 nucleotides matching TRBD1. Losses at the gene ends were 0 bases for V and 4 bases for J; bases not matched to a gene: 2. This CDR3 region has 15 residues. Germline V gene data show CDR1 as MNHEY and CDR2 as SMNVEV (reference sequence).

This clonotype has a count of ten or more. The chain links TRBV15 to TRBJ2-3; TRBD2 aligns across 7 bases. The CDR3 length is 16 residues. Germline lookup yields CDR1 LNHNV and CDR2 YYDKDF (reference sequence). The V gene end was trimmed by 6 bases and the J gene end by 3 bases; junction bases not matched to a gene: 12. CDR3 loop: CATRALNLAATDTQYF. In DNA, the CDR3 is TGTGCCACCAGGGCCCTTAATCTAGCGGCTACAGATACGCAGTATTTT.

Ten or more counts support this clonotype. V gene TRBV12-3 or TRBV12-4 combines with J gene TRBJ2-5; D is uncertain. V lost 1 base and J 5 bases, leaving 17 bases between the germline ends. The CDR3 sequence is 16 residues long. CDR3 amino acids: CASSLESGWVGETQYF. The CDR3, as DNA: TGTGCCAGCAGTTTAGAGTCTGGTTGGGTTGGGGAGACCCAGTACTTC.

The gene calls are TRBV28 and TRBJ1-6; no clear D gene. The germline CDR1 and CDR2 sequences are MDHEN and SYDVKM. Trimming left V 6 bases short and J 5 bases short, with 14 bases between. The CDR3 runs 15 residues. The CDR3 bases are TGTGCCAGCAGCCCCCCGGCGGCAAATAATTCACCCCTCCACTTT. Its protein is CASSPPAANNSPLHF.

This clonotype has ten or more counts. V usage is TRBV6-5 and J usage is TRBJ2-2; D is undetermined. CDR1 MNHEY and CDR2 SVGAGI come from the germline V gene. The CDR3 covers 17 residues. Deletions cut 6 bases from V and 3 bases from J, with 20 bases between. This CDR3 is CASRRTALTGDTGELFF. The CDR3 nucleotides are TGTGCCAGCAGACGCACGGCCTTGACTGGCGACACCGGGGAGCTGTTTTTT.

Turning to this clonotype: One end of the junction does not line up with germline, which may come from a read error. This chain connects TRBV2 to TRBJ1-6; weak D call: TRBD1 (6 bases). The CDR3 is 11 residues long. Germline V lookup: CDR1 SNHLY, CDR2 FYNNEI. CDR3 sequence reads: CASRGHSPLHF. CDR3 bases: TGCGCCAGCAGGGGACATTCACCCCTCCACTTT.

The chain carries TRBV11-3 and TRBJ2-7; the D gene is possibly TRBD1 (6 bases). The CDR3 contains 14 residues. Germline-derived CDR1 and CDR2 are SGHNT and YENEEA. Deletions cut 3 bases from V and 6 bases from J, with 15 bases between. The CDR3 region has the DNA TGTGCCAGCAGCTTTTTTGGGGCAGGGGCCGAGCAGTACTTC. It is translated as CASSFFGAGAEQYF.